The 21 T cell receptor beta chains below come from one sample, sequenced in a study of T cell repertoires in cytomegalovirus infection. For these TCRs, the target antigens are not known. TCRdb recomputed calls from the reads with MiXCR, one row per CDR3 protein. Of fewer than 30,000 distinct CDR3 sequences listed, about 19% are singletons. Sequencing used CD8+ T cells from cultured PBMCs, obtained from culture after CMV antigen stimulation. The receptor set was obtained from a human donor in good health (CMV status not recorded). Some clones in this sample may be carry-over from other donors' samples.

This clonotype was picked up a small number of times. The CDR3 bases are TGTGCCAGCAGCTCCCGCAGGGGGCATTGGCAAGAGACCCAGTACTTC. Translated: CASSSRRGHWQETQYF. The rearrangement links TRBV5-6 to TRBJ2-5; the match to TRBD1 covers 8 bases. J gave up 2 bases and V 3 bases, and 9 bases lay outside the gene matches. The length of the CDR3 is 16 residues. From germline, CDR1 is SGHDT and CDR2 YYEEEE.

This clonotype came up many times. The J gene is TRBJ2-2, the V gene TRBV6-2 or TRBV6-3; D not certain. The V end lost 5 bases, the J end lost 3 bases, and 4 bases lay between the germline ends. The CDR3 runs to 12 residues. CDR1 MNHEY and CDR2 SVGEGT come from the germline V gene. The CDR3: CASSLYTGELFF. The CDR3 nucleotides are TGTGCCAGCAGTCTATACACCGGGGAGCTGTTTTTT.

In regard to this clonotype: A junction boundary mismatches the germline segment, possibly from a read error. The genes are TRBV12-3 or TRBV12-4 and TRBJ2-1; D remains ambiguous. The CDR3 is 14 amino acids. CDR3 loop: CASTLGNSYKEQFF. In DNA form, the CDR3 reads TGTGCCAGCACCTTGGGGAATTCTTACAAAGAGCAGTTCTTC.

The rearrangement joins TRBV7-6 to TRBJ2-2; D may be TRBD1 (5 bases). Germline CDR1 reads SGHVS; CDR2 reads FNYEAQ. V lost 5 bases and J lost 3, with 22 bases in between. The CDR3 runs to 18 residues. The CDR3 DNA follows: TGTGCCAGCAGCCCCGCAACCCTCGACAGCCCTTACACCGGGGAGCTGTTTTTT. Its protein product is CASSPATLDSPYTGELFF.

The J gene is TRBJ1-2, the V gene TRBV28; no clear D. There are 13 residues in the CDR3. Germline V gene data show CDR1 as MDHEN and CDR2 as SYDVKM. The V and J ends lost 5 bases and 8 bases respectively, with 15 bases between them. In nucleotides, the CDR3 is TGTGCCAGCAGTCTTGGACGGGTTGGAGGCTACACCTTC. It specifies CASSLGRVGGYTF.

This clonotype was counted a single time. The chain joins TRBV29-1 to TRBJ2-7; TRBD1 matches 9 bases. This CDR3 is built from 14 residues. The V and J ends lost 3 bases and 2 bases, in that order; junction bases with no gene match: 5. Germline V gene sequence: CDR1 SQVTM, CDR2 ANQGSEA. CDR3 residues: CSVDRGQGTYEQYF. CDR3 coding DNA: TGCAGCGTTGATAGGGGACAGGGAACCTACGAGCAGTACTTC.

This clonotype was counted at least ten times. The gene calls are TRBV27 and TRBJ2-2; D is unresolved. Germline values: CDR1 MNHEY, CDR2 SMNVEV (reference sequence). V lost 8 bases and J 2 bases, leaving 6 bases between the germline ends. CDR3 length: 12 amino acids. The CDR3: CASGFNTGELFF. In nucleotides, the CDR3 is TGTGCCAGCGGCTTTAACACCGGGGAGCTGTTTTTT.

This clonotype occurred a few times. The chain uses TRBV19 and TRBJ2-1; 10 bases are a match to TRBD2. Losses at the gene ends were 7 bases for V and 3 bases for J; bases not matched to a gene: 9. This CDR3 is built from 16 residues. Germline V gives CDR1 LNHDA, CDR2 SQIVND (reference sequence). CDR3 protein: CASTDTAGGRYNEQFF. In DNA, the CDR3 is TGTGCCAGTACAGACACAGCGGGAGGGCGCTACAATGAGCAGTTCTTC. Looking up the rest from reference TRBV19 and TRBJ2-1 gives the full variable domain: DGGITQSPKYLFRKEGQNVTLSCEQNLNHDAMYWYRQDPGQGLRLIYYSQIVNDFQKGDIAEGYSVSREKKESFPLTVTSAQKNPTAFYLCASTDTAGGRYNEQFFGPGTRLTVL.

Details on this clonotype: This may come from a read error, since a much larger clone is one base off. V gene TRBV18 combines with J gene TRBJ2-4; D is possibly TRBD2 (6 bases). Germline-derived CDR1 and CDR2 are KGHSH and LQKENI. This CDR3 contains 17 residues. CDR3 nucleotides: TGTGCCAGCTCACCATACGGGGACTCTAGCTCCAAAAACAGTCAGTACTTC. This encodes CASSPYGDSSSKNSQYF.

This clonotype was detected ten times or more. V gene TRBV4-3 combines with J gene TRBJ1-5; possibly TRBD1 for D (5 bases). The V and J ends lost 0 bases and 2 bases respectively, with 8 bases between them. Germline V gives CDR1 LGHNA, CDR2 YSLEER. CDR3 length: 15 amino acids. This chain's CDR3 is CASSQDVRGNQPQHF. CDR3 DNA: TGCGCCAGCAGCCAAGATGTCAGGGGCAATCAGCCCCAGCATTTT.

J is TRBJ2-1 and V is TRBV7-2; unclear D gene. The CDR3 runs 15 residues. The ends were cut back, 1 base at V and 0 bases at J, with 7 bases in the middle. Germline V gene sequence: CDR1 SGHTA, CDR2 FQGNSA. The CDR3 sequence is CASSLEGSSYNEQFF. The CDR3 nucleotides read TGTGCCAGCAGCTTAGAAGGAAGCTCCTACAATGAGCAGTTCTTC.

The chain employs TRBV7-2 and TRBJ2-2; D is uncertain. V shed 7 bases and J shed 7 bases, with 7 bases lying between them. The CDR3 runs 11 residues. Germline V gene data show CDR1 as SGHTA and CDR2 as FQGNSA. The CDR3 coding sequence is TGTGCCAGCAAAGATGGCGGGGAGCTGTTTTTT. Amino acids: CASKDGGELFF.

This clonotype was counted only a few times. The chain uses TRBV11-2 and TRBJ2-7; D gene uncertain. Germline loops: CDR1 SGHAT, CDR2 FQNNGV. V was cut by 4 bases and J by 4 bases, with 8 bases left in between. The CDR3 spans 12 residues. CDR3 region: CASSYLSYEQYF. The CDR3 DNA follows: TGTGCCAGCAGCTATCTCTCATACGAGCAGTACTTC.

This clonotype was counted between two and nine times. The chain couples TRBV6-6 to TRBJ1-4, with a tentative D call TRBD1 (6 bases). V lost 5 bases and J 0 bases, leaving 10 bases between the germline ends. The germline V gene has CDR1 MNHNY and CDR2 SVGAGI (reference sequence). The CDR3 extends over 15 amino acids. CDR3 loop: CASSPGAATNEKLFF. CDR3 coding DNA: TGTGCCAGCAGTCCAGGGGCCGCAACTAATGAAAAACTGTTTTTT.

This clonotype has just a few counts. Written as DNA, the CDR3 is TGTGCCAGCAGTCCTTTCGACAGATACTATGGCTACACCTTC. Residues: CASSPFDRYYGYTF. The chain recombines TRBV6-2 or TRBV6-3 with TRBJ1-2; D possibly corresponds to TRBD1 (5 bases). Trimming took off 5 bases at V and 3 bases at J, with 13 bases between the two ends. The germline gives CDR1 MNHEY, CDR2 SVGEGT. This CDR3 comprises 14 residues.

The CDR3 DNA sequence: TGTGCCAGCAGCTTAGAGGGTACTCACAACGAGCAGTACTTC. Translated: CASSLEGTHNEQYF. V and J are TRBV7-8 and TRBJ2-7; no definite D call. Germline CDR1 and CDR2: SGHVS and FQNEAQ. The V and J ends lost 1 base and 5 bases respectively, with 12 bases between them. The CDR3 loop spans 14 amino acids.

The chain carries TRBV7-6 and TRBJ1-2; maybe TRBD1 (5 bases). V was pared by 5 bases and J by 6 bases, with 13 bases between. Germline V gene lookup returns CDR1 SGHVS and CDR2 FNYEAQ. This CDR3 has 13 residues. The CDR3 spells CASSLNGADGYTF. The CDR3 DNA is TGTGCCAGCAGCCTAAACGGGGCGGATGGCTACACCTTC. The entire variable domain, with the rest obtained from reference TRBV7-6 and TRBJ1-2, is as follows: GAGVSQSPRYKVTKRGQDVALRCDPISGHVSLYWYRQALGQGPEFLTYFNYEAQQDKSGLPNDRFSAERPEGSISTLTIQRTEQRDSAMYRCASSLNGADGYTFGSGTRLTVV.

This sequence joins TRBV5-4 and TRBJ2-5, with 7 bases aligning to TRBD1. V was clipped by 5 bases and J by 2 bases; unmatched bases: 6. The CDR3 is 14 amino acids. Germline V CDR1 and CDR2: SGHNT, YYREEE (reference sequence). For the CDR3, the DNA is TGTGCCAGCAGACTCTGGACAGGTCAAGAGACCCAGTACTTC. Protein: CASRLWTGQETQYF.

The V call is TRBV28, the J call TRBJ2-1; D gene unclear. V was trimmed by 5 bases and J by 6 bases, leaving 8 bases between them. The CDR3 is 12 amino acids. Per the germline V gene, CDR1 is MDHEN and CDR2 is SYDVKM. The DNA of the CDR3 is TGTGCCAGCAGTCCGCCGGGCAATGAGCAGTTCTTC. Translation gives CASSPPGNEQFF.

This chain links TRBV7-2 with TRBJ1-5; no definite D call. The CDR3 contains 15 residues. Trimming cost V 5 bases and J 7 bases, with 18 bases left between them. Germline assignment: CDR1 SGHTA and CDR2 FQGNSA. The CDR3 DNA follows: TGTGCCAGCAGCCCGACCTCCCTCGGGTACCAGCCCCAGCATTTT. Translating gives CASSPTSLGYQPQHF.

The sample holds a few counts of this clonotype. This chain links TRBV27 with TRBJ1-5; perhaps TRBD1 as D (5 bases). Trimming pared 5 bases from V and 0 bases from J, leaving 11 bases between. The germline gives CDR1 MNHEY, CDR2 SMNVEV (reference sequence). The CDR3 loop spans 15 amino acids. CDR3 DNA sequence: TGTGCCAGCAGTCCGGGCGGGGGTAGCAATCAGCCCCAGCATTTT. Protein sequence: CASSPGGGSNQPQHF.